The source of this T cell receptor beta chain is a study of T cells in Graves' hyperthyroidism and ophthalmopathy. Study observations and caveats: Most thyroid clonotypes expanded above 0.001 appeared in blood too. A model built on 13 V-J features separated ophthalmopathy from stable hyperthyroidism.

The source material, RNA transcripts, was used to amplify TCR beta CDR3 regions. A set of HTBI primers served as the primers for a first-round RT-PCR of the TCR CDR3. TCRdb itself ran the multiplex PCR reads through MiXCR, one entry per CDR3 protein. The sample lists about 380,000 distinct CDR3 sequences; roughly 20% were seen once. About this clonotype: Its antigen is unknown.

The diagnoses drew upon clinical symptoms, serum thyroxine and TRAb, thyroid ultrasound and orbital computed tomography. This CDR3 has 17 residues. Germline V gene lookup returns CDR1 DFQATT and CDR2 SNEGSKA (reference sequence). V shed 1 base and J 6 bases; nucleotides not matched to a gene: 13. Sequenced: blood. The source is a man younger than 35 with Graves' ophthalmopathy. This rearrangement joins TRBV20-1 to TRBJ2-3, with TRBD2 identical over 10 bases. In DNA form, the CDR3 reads TGCAGTGCTAGAGTCACAGGGGCAGCGGGGGGGCGCGATACGCAGTATTTT. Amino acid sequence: CSARVTGAAGGRDTQYF.